The 24 T cell receptor beta chains presented below share a single source sample, sequenced in a study of shared clonotypes between healthy human individuals (dated by TCRdb to the early 2020s). The library was built by means of the immunoSEQ multiplex PCR assay. TCRdb re-hosts the immuneACCESS table, in-frame sequences only. Its copies lack some clones; in the studies checked, an unresolved V gene accounts for under half of them, and the cause for the rest is not known. Recorded for this sample are approximately 460,000 clones; about 74% of them occurred a single time. Clones ranked in the top ten supply more than 10% of the sample. Sequences were obtained from PBMCs. Every receptor here comes from a woman between 40 and 50 years old in good health. Some clones in this sample may be carry-over from other donors' samples.

CDR3 nucleotides: TGTGCCAGCACTAACCCGGGGCACACTGAAGCTTTCTTT. The encoded protein is CASTNPGHTEAFF. The chain couples TRBV28 to TRBJ1-1; a possible D gene is TRBD1 (5 bases). Germline CDR1 and CDR2: MDHEN and SYDVKM. V shed 7 bases and J shed 3 bases, with 12 bases lying between them. The CDR3 is made up of 13 amino acids.

J is TRBJ1-4 and V is TRBV27, with 7 bases identical to TRBD1. V gave up 5 bases and J gave up 7 bases; unmatched junction bases: 10. Germline assignment: CDR1 MNHEY and CDR2 SMNVEV (reference sequence). This CDR3 is 15 amino acids long. DNA for the CDR3: TGTGCCAGCAGTCGAGGGACAGTCCGGGGTGAAAAACTGTTTTTT. It yields the protein CASSRGTVRGEKLFF.

The chain uses TRBV5-1 and TRBJ2-7; 8 bases are a match to TRBD2. In germline, CDR1 is SGHRS, CDR2 YFSETQ. Trimming removed 1 base from V and 1 base from J; junction bases left unmatched: 4. The CDR3 runs 15 residues. CDR3 nucleotides: TGCGCCAGCAGCTTGCGAGCGGGAGCATCCTACGAGCAGTACTTC. Translation gives CASSLRAGASYEQYF. Combining the CDR3 with reference TRBV5-1 and TRBJ2-7 gives the whole variable domain KAGVTQTPRYLIKTRGQQVTLSCSPISGHRSVSWYQQTPGQGLQFLFEYFSETQRNKGNFPGRFSGRQFSNSRSEMNVSTLELGDSALYLCASSLRAGASYEQYFGPGTRLTVT.

This clone showed up many times. This chain joins TRBV5-1 and TRBJ2-5; the D is unclear. V was cut by 1 base and J by 1 base, with 8 bases left in between. This CDR3 is built from 14 residues. Per germline, CDR1 SGHRS and CDR2 YFSETQ. The CDR3 region is CASSLSDGQETQYF. Written as DNA, the CDR3 is TGCGCCAGCAGCTTGTCCGACGGCCAAGAGACCCAGTACTTC. Using reference TRBV5-1 and TRBJ2-5 for the parts outside the CDR3, the full variable domain is KAGVTQTPRYLIKTRGQQVTLSCSPISGHRSVSWYQQTPGQGLQFLFEYFSETQRNKGNFPGRFSGRQFSNSRSEMNVSTLELGDSALYLCASSLSDGQETQYFGPGTRLLVL.

Remarks on this clone: One base separates it from a far larger clone, so it is likely a read error. V is TRBV29-1 and J is TRBJ2-7; 10 bases map to TRBD1. Germline assignment: CDR1 SQVTM and CDR2 ANQGSEA. The CDR3 has 11 amino acids. CDR3 in DNA: TGCATCGTGGACAGGGGGTCCGAGCAGTACTTC. As protein: CIVDRGSEQYF.

The rearrangement links TRBV30 to TRBJ1-2, with D possibly TRBD1 on 5 matching bases. Trimming removed 2 bases at V and 8 bases at J, with 15 bases between. Germline loops: CDR1 GTSNPN, CDR2 SVGIG (reference sequence). The CDR3 has 13 residues. The CDR3 loop is CAWSPGGAGGYTF. The CDR3 region has the DNA TGTGCCTGGAGTCCGGGCGGCGCAGGGGGCTACACCTTC. The full variable domain, in which reference TRBV30 and TRBJ1-2 provide the parts outside the CDR3, is SQTIHQWPATLVQPVGSPLSLECTVEGTSNPNLYWYRQAAGRGLQLLFYSVGIGQISSEVPQNLSASRPQDRQFILSSKKLLLSDSGFYLCAWSPGGAGGYTFGSGTRLTVV.

The chain combines TRBV5-8 with TRBJ1-5; no clear D gene. V was trimmed by 0 bases and J by 4 bases, leaving 5 bases between them. This CDR3 contains 13 residues. The germline V gene encodes CDR1 SGHTS and CDR2 YDEGEE. Here the CDR3 reads CASSLVQNQPQHF. The DNA for the CDR3 is TGTGCCAGCAGCTTGGTACAGAATCAGCCCCAGCATTTT.

V and J are TRBV11-2 and TRBJ2-7; TRBD2 might be the D (5 bases). Trimming removed 6 bases at V and 5 bases at J, with 11 bases between. This CDR3 has 12 residues. CDR1 is SGHAT, CDR2 FQNNGV, per germline. The CDR3 DNA sequence: TGTGCCAGCAGACGCCCCGGGGACGAGCAGTACTTC. It codes for CASRRPGDEQYF. Together with reference TRBV11-2 and TRBJ2-7, the CDR3 gives the full variable domain: EAGVAQSPRYKIIEKRQSVAFWCNPISGHATLYWYQQILGQGPKLLIQFQNNGVVDDSQLPKDRFSAERLKGVDSTLKIQPAKLEDSAVYLCASRRPGDEQYFGPGTRLTVT.

The rearrangement joins TRBV5-1 to TRBJ2-7; D may be TRBD1 (6 bases). From germline, CDR1 is SGHRS and CDR2 YFSETQ. The CDR3 extends over 16 amino acids. V lost 0 bases and J lost 3, with 16 bases in between. CDR3 DNA sequence: TGCGCCAGCAGCTTGGCGTTTTTGGGGGCGAGCTACGAGCAGTACTTC. This translates into CASSLAFLGASYEQYF. Looking up the rest from reference TRBV5-1 and TRBJ2-7 gives the full variable domain: KAGVTQTPRYLIKTRGQQVTLSCSPISGHRSVSWYQQTPGQGLQFLFEYFSETQRNKGNFPGRFSGRQFSNSRSEMNVSTLELGDSALYLCASSLAFLGASYEQYFGPGTRLTVT.

Turning to this clone: This likely came from a read error, as a far larger clone is one base away. The rearrangement uses TRBV6-5 and TRBJ1-1; D may be TRBD1 (6 bases). CDR1 and CDR2 from the germline V gene are MNHEY and SVGAGI. Trimming shortened V by 5 bases and J by 11 bases, and 24 bases separated the two germline ends. The CDR3 spans 15 residues. CDR3 sequence (DNA): TGTGCCAGCAGTCACCAGATTCAGGGGACGCTAAACGCTTTCTTT. It translates to CASSHQIQGTLNAFF.

This rearrangement joins TRBV29-1 to TRBJ2-7, with D perhaps TRBD1 (6 bases). The V gene lost 1 base and the J gene lost 3 bases, with 10 bases spanning the gap. The germline V gene has CDR1 SQVTM and CDR2 ANQGSEA. This CDR3 has 13 amino acids. The DNA of the CDR3 is TGCAGCGTTGAAGGGCCAGGGGACTACGAGCAGTACTTC. It translates to CSVEGPGDYEQYF.

The J gene is TRBJ2-7, the V gene TRBV19, with TRBD1 as a possible D gene (6 bases). Trimming cost V 3 bases and J 3 bases, with 12 bases left between them. CDR1 is LNHDA, CDR2 SQIVND, per germline (reference sequence). This CDR3 is built from 14 residues. The CDR3 here is CASSIIPGVYEQYF. CDR3 DNA sequence: TGTGCCAGTAGTATTATCCCAGGGGTCTACGAGCAGTACTTC. Full variable domain (missing parts from reference TRBV19 and TRBJ2-7): DGGITQSPKYLFRKEGQNVTLSCEQNLNHDAMYWYRQDPGQGLRLIYYSQIVNDFQKGDIAEGYSVSREKKESFPLTVTSAQKNPTAFYLCASSIIPGVYEQYFGPGTRLTVT.

This clone was detected only once. The CDR3 loop reads CASTDWGGGTGELFF. CDR3 in DNA: TGTGCCAGCACCGATTGGGGGGGAGGCACCGGGGAGCTGTTTTTT. The chain carries TRBV6-5 and TRBJ2-2; 7 nucleotides match TRBD2. The CDR3 runs to 15 residues. Germline lookup yields CDR1 MNHEY and CDR2 SVGAGI. V gave up 7 bases and J gave up 4 bases; unmatched junction bases: 9.

For the CDR3, the DNA is TGTGCCAGCAGCTTTCCTCCGGCGGGGGCCTACTACGAGCAGTACTTC. Translating gives CASSFPPAGAYYEQYF. V and J are TRBV7-9 and TRBJ2-7, with TRBD2 as a possible D gene (7 bases). V gave up 3 bases and J gave up 3 bases, with 18 bases separating them. The CDR3 consists of 16 residues. CDR1 and CDR2 (germline): SEHNR, FQNEAQ (reference sequence). Using reference TRBV7-9 and TRBJ2-7 for the parts outside the CDR3, the full variable domain is DTGVSQNPRHKITKRGQNVTFRCDPISEHNRLYWYRQTLGQGPEFLTYFQNEAQLEKSRLLSDRFSAERPKGSFSTLEIQRTEQGDSAMYLCASSFPPAGAYYEQYFGPGTRLTVT.

As regards this clone: A far larger clone is just one base off, so this is likely a read error. The identical CDR3 is also encoded by other nucleotide sequences in the sample. The chain carries TRBV6-5 and TRBJ1-1, with 8 nucleotides matching TRBD1. The CDR3 is made up of 12 amino acids. Per germline, CDR1 MNHEY and CDR2 SVGAGI. CDR3 sequence: CASRQGSAEAFF. CDR3 coding DNA: TGTGCCAGCCGACAGGGGAGCGCTGAAGCCTTCTTT.

This rearrangement joins TRBV27 to TRBJ1-2; D not certain. Germline CDR1 is MNHEY and CDR2 is SMNVEV (reference sequence). This CDR3 comprises 17 residues. V lost 0 bases, J lost 2 bases, and 16 bases lay in between. The CDR3 sequence is CASSLSPARAVNYGYTF. For the CDR3, the DNA is TGTGCCAGCAGTTTATCCCCCGCCCGGGCTGTGAACTATGGCTACACCTTC.

CDR3 sequence reads: CASSQTANYGYTF. CDR3 DNA sequence: TGTGCCAGCAGTCAGACAGCTAACTATGGCTACACCTTC. V and J are TRBV6-6 and TRBJ1-2; D may be TRBD1 (5 bases). The CDR3 has 13 residues. With 5 bases removed from V and 0 bases from J, the gap between germline ends came to 7 bases. Germline V gives CDR1 MNHNY, CDR2 SVGAGI (reference sequence).

Ten or more counts support this clone. Distinct nucleotide sequences in the sample also encode this CDR3. The rearrangement uses TRBV7-2 and TRBJ2-5, with D possibly being TRBD1 (5 bases). The V and J ends lost 0 bases and 1 base respectively, with 9 bases between them. Germline V gives CDR1 SGHTA, CDR2 FQGNSA. CDR3 length: 15 amino acids. CDR3: CASSLAGAVQETQYF. CDR3 sequence (DNA): TGTGCCAGCAGCTTAGCAGGGGCAGTCCAAGAGACCCAGTACTTC.

Concerning this clone itself: The sample carries other DNA sequences with the same CDR3. The chain uses TRBV7-9 and TRBJ2-3, with a tentative D call TRBD1 (6 bases). The CDR3 covers 13 residues. V lost 6 bases and J 1 base, leaving 8 bases between the germline ends. Germline CDR1 SEHNR, CDR2 FQNEAQ (reference sequence). The CDR3 DNA follows: TGTGCCAGCAGGGACAGTGGCACAGATACGCAGTATTTT. Its translation is CASRDSGTDTQYF.

The CDR3 loop is CASSSSGSDSYEQYF. The CDR3 bases are TGTGCCAGCAGTTCGTCAGGTTCCGACTCCTACGAGCAGTACTTC. This chain links TRBV28 with TRBJ2-7; D unresolved. CDR1 is MDHEN, CDR2 SYDVKM, per germline. The CDR3 length is 15 residues. Trimming took off 4 bases at V and 0 bases at J, with 13 bases between the two ends.

This clone occurred a few times. This chain links TRBV4-3 with TRBJ1-2, with a weak D call TRBD1 (5 bases). The CDR3 spans 18 residues. Germline-derived CDR1 and CDR2 are LGHNA and YSLEER. The V end was cut by 0 bases, the J end by 4 bases, with 21 bases between. In DNA form, the CDR3 reads TGCGCCAGCAGCCAAGATTTGACCCCTCTAAGACAGAGCTATGGCTACACCTTC. It specifies CASSQDLTPLRQSYGYTF.

This sequence joins TRBV6-5 and TRBJ2-1, with TRBD1 matching 10 bases. CDR1 MNHEY and CDR2 SVGAGI come from the germline V gene. There are 16 residues in the CDR3. V was pared by 4 bases and J by 6 bases, with 9 bases of the junction left unmatched. For the CDR3, the DNA is TGTGCCAGCAGTTCCCCTTCCCGGACAGGGGGCAATGAGCAGTTCTTC. Protein sequence: CASSSPSRTGGNEQFF.

The chain has TRBV7-9 and TRBJ2-1, with D perhaps TRBD1 (5 bases). Germline V lookup: CDR1 SEHNR, CDR2 FQNEAQ (reference sequence). Trimming left V 0 bases short and J 9 bases short, with 6 bases between. The CDR3 loop spans 12 amino acids. CDR3: CASSLAQGEQFF. Here the CDR3 DNA reads TGTGCCAGCAGCTTAGCGCAGGGTGAGCAGTTCTTC.

J is TRBJ1-6 and V is TRBV4-1; TRBD1 matches 7 bases. CDR1 and CDR2 from the germline V gene are MGHRA and YSYEKL. Trimming removed 3 bases from V and 7 bases from J; junction bases left unmatched: 3. The CDR3 sequence is 14 residues long. The DNA for the CDR3 is TGCGCCAGCAGCCATACAGGGGACAATTCACCCCTCCACTTT. Its translation is CASSHTGDNSPLHF.